The 2 T cell receptor beta chains presented below share a single source sample, sequenced in a study of blood T cell repertoires in COVID-19. Sequencing used immunoSEQ multiplex PCR; TCRdb keeps in-frame clones, though not all of them. The sample lists about 220,000 clones; roughly 90% were seen once. Sequenced material: PBMCs or T cells enriched from blood (not recorded which). Receptors were obtained from a woman aged 25 to 39 with acute COVID-19.

J is TRBJ1-2 and V is TRBV3-1 (or the pseudogene TRBV3-2); weak D call: TRBD1 (5 bases). V was pared by 0 bases and J by 3 bases, with 11 bases between. There are 15 residues in the CDR3. Germline CDR1 is LGHDT and CDR2 is YNNKEL (reference sequence). Here the CDR3 DNA reads TGTGCCAGCAGCCAAGACCTTGGACATGACTATGGCTACACCTTC. It codes for CASSQDLGHDYGYTF.

There are a few counts of this clone. The chain employs TRBV5-1 and TRBJ2-1; 7 bases align to TRBD1. This CDR3 region has 12 residues. J lost 15 bases, V lost 4 bases, and 10 bases had no gene match. CDR1 and CDR2 (germline): SGHRS, YFSETQ. The CDR3 nucleotides are TGCGCCAGCAGCAGAACCTCAGGGGGTGCGTTCTTC. This sequence encodes CASSRTSGGAFF.